This TCR beta chain was retrieved from a study of T cell repertoires in cytomegalovirus infection. This clonotype was observed a handful of times. No antigen is known for it. Study results and caveats: The study identified carriers of CMV plus the relevant HLA from cumulative public TCR beta family frequency. Ex vivo, HLA-C-restricted CMV-specific TCR beta clonotypes prevailed over the rest of the response.

The V and J ends lost 6 bases and 1 base respectively, with 7 bases between them. Germline-derived CDR1 and CDR2 are SEHNR and FQNEAQ (reference sequence). The CDR3 is 12 amino acids. Each CDR3 protein is one row after TCRdb ran MiXCR on the reads. The repertoire has tens of thousands of distinct CDR3 sequences, 20% to 25% of them found once; the top ten carry about 18%. This chain joins TRBV7-9 and TRBJ2-7; D is perhaps TRBD2 (6 bases). This clonotype was sampled from a human donor in good health (CMV status not recorded). Some clones in this sample may be carry-over from other donors' samples. Input material: PBMCs, sequenced either directly or after in vitro stimulation (not recorded which). This chain's CDR3 is CASRGLSYEQYF. For the CDR3, the DNA is TGTGCCAGCAGGGGACTTTCCTACGAGCAGTACTTC.